The source of this T cell receptor beta chain is a study of blood T cell repertoires in COVID-19. Study members were between roughly 18 and 89 years old and lived in over 20 US regions. This table comes from immunoSEQ multiplex PCR, and its TCRdb copy is limited to in-frame clones, with some not included. Among approximately 490,000 clones, roughly 87% were seen once, and the ten largest hold around 0.7%. This CDR3 has 16 amino acids. V lost 0 bases and J lost 6; bases outside the gene matches: 4. CDR1 is KGHDR, CDR2 SFDVKD, per germline. This sequence joins TRBV24-1 and TRBJ2-2; 9 nucleotides align to TRBD1. Specimen: PBMCs or T cells enriched from blood (not recorded which). This clonotype was sampled from a woman between 18 and 30 years old who had recovered from COVID-19. The CDR3 loop reads CATSDLKDRGAGELFF. The CDR3 region has the DNA TGTGCCACCAGTGATTTGAAGGACAGGGGAGCCGGGGAGCTGTTTTTT.